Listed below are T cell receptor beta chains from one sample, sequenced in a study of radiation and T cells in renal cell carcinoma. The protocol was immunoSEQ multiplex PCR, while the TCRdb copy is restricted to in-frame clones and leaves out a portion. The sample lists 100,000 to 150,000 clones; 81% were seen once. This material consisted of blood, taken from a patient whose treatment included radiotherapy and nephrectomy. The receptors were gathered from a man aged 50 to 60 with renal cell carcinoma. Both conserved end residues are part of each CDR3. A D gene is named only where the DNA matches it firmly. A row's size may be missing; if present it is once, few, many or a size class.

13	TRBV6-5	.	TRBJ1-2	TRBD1	TGTGCCAGTCTCCCCGGAGGGGGCTCTGGCTACACCTTC	CASLPGGGSGYTF
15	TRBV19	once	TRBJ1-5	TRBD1	TGTGCCAGCTCTAGGACAGGGACGGATAATCAGCCCCAGCATTTT	CASSRTGTDNQPQHF
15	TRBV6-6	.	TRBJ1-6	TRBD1	TGTGCCAGCAGCCTGACAGGGCAAGGGAATTCACCCCTCCACTTT	CASSLTGQGNSPLHF
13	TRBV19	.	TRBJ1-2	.	TGTGCCAGTAGTAAAGATGAACACTATGGCTACACCTTC	CASSKDEHYGYTF
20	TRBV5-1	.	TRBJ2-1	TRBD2	TGCGCCAGCAGTTCCTCTCGTCCTATTCCCGGGACTAGCGGGAGTAATGAGCAGTTCTTC	CASSSSRPIPGTSGSNEQFF
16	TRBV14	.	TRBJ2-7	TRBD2	TGTGCCAGCAGCCGGGGACTAGCGGGAGGGGCCTACGAGCAGTACTTC	CASSRGLAGGAYEQYF
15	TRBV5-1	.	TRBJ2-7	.	TGCGCCAGCAGCCCTCAGACGGGCGCGGGACACGAGCAGTACTTC	CASSPQTGAGHEQYF
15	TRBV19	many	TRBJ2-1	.	TGTGCCAGTAGTAGCGGACTGGAGGCCTACAATGAGCAGTTCTTC	CASSSGLEAYNEQFF
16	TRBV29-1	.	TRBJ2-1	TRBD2	TGCAGCGTTGAGATCCGGAGGGGAGCGGGAGTGGGTTCGCAGTTCTTC	CSVEIRRGAGVGSQFF
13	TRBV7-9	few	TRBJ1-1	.	TGTGCCGGGAGCACAGACGAGCACACTGAAGCTTTCTTT	CAGSTDEHTEAFF
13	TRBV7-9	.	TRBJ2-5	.	TGTGCCAGCAGCTTCAGGGACCAAGAGACCCAGTACTTC	CASSFRDQETQYF
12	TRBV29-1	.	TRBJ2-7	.	TGCAGCGTTTTCGGGAGCTCCTACGAGCAGTACTTC	CSVFGSSYEQYF